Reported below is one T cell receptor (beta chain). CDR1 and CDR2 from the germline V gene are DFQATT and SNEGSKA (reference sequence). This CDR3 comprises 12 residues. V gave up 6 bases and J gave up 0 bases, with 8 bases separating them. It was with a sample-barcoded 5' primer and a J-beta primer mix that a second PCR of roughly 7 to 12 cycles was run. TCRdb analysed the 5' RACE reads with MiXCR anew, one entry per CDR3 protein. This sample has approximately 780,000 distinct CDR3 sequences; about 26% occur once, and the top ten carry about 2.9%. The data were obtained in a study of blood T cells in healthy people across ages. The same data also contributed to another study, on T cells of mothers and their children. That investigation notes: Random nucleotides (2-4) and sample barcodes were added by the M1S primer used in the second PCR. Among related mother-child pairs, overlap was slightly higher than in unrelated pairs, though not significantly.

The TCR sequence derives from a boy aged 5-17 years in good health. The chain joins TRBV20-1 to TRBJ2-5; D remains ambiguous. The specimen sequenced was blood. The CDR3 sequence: CSAERDQETQYF. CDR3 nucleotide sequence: TGCAGTGCCGAACGGGACCAAGAGACCCAGTACTTC.